This TCR beta chain was recorded in a study of T cell responses to AZD1222 COVID-19 vaccine. Study outcomes and limitations: Only after the peak T cell response were repertoires sampled. Seropositivity was recorded at baseline in only 6 or 7 AZD1222 recipients.

This table comes from immunoSEQ multiplex PCR, and its TCRdb copy is limited to in-frame clones, with some not included. The top ten hold over 40% of the sample, which has around 33,000 clones, 80% to 95% seen once. The ends were cut back, 1 base at V and 9 bases at J, with 12 bases in the middle. The CDR3 spans 14 residues. Germline V gene lookup returns CDR1 KGHDR and CDR2 SFDVKD. A note on this clone: Its antigen is unidentified.

This chain links TRBV24-1 with TRBJ2-1; a possible D gene is TRBD1 (7 bases). The source is an adult in good health. The sample consisted of peripheral blood, taken on day 0 of AZD1222 vaccination. The CDR3 nucleotides are TGTGCCACCAGTGATTTTGCAGGGGGGTCTGAGCAGTTCTTC. This translates into CATSDFAGGSEQFF.